This TCR beta chain derives from a study of cytomegalovirus exposure and HLA in healthy donors. General observations from the study: Among donors in an Asian-associated ancestry cluster, a later analysis reportedly found fewer N-insertions than the roughly 610-donor mean. In a later analysis, common viral pathogens appeared linked to several of the most significant clusters.

Each donor was nominally healthy when sampled (though unrecorded immune exposures were likely). Trimming at V came to 6 bases and at J to 4 bases, leaving 4 bases not matched to a gene. Germline loops: CDR1 SQVTM, CDR2 ANQGSEA. This CDR3 comprises 13 residues. Details on this clone: The antigen remains undetermined.

Primers: 60 Vbeta forward and 13 Jbeta reverse. The method was immunoSEQ multiplex PCR; TCRdb's version includes in-frame clones alone and lacks a portion of them. Of fewer than 150,000 clones listed, around 80% are singletons. The source material was PBMCs. This sequence originates from a woman aged 40 to 50 in good health and CMV-seropositive. This chain joins TRBV29-1 and TRBJ1-3, with 9 bases identical to TRBD1. CDR3 in amino acids: CSVQGAGGNTIYF. CDR3 bases: TGCAGCGTACAGGGGGCAGGCGGAAACACCATATATTTT.